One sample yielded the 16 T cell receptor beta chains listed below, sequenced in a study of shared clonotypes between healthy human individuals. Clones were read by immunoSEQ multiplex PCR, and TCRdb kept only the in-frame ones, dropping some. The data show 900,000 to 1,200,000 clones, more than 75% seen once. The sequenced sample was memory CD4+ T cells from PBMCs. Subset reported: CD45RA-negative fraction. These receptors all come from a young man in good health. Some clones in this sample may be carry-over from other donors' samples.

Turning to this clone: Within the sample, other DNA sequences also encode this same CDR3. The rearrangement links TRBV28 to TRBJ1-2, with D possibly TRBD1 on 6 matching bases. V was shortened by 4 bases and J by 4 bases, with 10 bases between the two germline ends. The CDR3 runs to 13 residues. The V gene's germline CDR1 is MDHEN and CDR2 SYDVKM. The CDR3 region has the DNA TGTGCCAGCAGTTCGCAGGGGCCCTATGGCTACACCTTC. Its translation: CASSSQGPYGYTF.

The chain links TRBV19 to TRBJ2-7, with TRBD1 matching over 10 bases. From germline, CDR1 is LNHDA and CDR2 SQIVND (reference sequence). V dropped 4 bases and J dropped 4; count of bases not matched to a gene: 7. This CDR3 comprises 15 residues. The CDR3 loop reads CASSTRTGGSYEQYF. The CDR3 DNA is TGTGCCAGTAGTACTCGGACAGGGGGTTCTTACGAGCAGTACTTC. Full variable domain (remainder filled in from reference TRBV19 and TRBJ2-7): DGGITQSPKYLFRKEGQNVTLSCEQNLNHDAMYWYRQDPGQGLRLIYYSQIVNDFQKGDIAEGYSVSREKKESFPLTVTSAQKNPTAFYLCASSTRTGGSYEQYFGPGTRLTVT.

CDR3 loop: CASKAGLSYEQYF. The CDR3 DNA follows: TGTGCCAGTAAGGCGGGACTGTCCTACGAGCAGTACTTC. The J gene is TRBJ2-7, the V gene TRBV19, with a tentative D call TRBD2 (6 bases). Looked up from germline, CDR1 is LNHDA and CDR2 is SQIVND (reference sequence). The CDR3 is 13 amino acids. V lost 7 bases and J lost 1, with 11 bases in between.

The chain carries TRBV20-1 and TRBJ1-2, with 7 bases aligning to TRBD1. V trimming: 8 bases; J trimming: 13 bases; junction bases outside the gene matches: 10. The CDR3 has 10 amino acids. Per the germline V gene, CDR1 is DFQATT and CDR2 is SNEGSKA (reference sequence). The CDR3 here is CSPGGQFFTF. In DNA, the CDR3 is TGCAGTCCGGGGGGACAGTTCTTCACCTTC.

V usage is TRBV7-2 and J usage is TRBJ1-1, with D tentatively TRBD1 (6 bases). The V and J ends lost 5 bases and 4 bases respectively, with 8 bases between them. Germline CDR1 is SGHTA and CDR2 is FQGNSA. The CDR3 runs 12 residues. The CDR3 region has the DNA TGTGCCAGCAGCCCACAGGGCACTGAAGCTTTCTTT. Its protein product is CASSPQGTEAFF.

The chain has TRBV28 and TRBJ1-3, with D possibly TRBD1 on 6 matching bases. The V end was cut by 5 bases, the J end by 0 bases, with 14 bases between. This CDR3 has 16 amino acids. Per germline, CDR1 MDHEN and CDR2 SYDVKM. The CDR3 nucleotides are TGTGCCAGCAGTCCTGGACAGTTCGTCTCTGGAAACACCATATATTTT. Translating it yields CASSPGQFVSGNTIYF.

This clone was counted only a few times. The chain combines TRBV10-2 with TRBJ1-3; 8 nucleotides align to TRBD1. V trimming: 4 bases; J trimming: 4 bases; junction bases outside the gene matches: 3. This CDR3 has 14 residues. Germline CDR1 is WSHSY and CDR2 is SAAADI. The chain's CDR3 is CASSATGGGNTIYF. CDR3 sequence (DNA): TGCGCCAGCAGTGCAACAGGGGGAGGAAACACCATATATTTT.

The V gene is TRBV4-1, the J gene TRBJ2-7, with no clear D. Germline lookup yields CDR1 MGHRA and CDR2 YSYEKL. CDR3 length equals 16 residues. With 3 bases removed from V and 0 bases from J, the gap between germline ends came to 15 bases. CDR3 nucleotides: TGCGCCAGCAGCCAGGGCGTTGGCCTCAGCTCCTACGAGCAGTACTTC. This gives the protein CASSQGVGLSSYEQYF.

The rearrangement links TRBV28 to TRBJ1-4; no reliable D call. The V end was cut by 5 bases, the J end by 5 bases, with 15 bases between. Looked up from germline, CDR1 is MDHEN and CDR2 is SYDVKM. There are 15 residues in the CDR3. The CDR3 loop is CASSALGFGNEKLFF. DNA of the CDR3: TGTGCCAGCAGTGCGCTAGGCTTTGGCAATGAAAAACTGTTTTTT.

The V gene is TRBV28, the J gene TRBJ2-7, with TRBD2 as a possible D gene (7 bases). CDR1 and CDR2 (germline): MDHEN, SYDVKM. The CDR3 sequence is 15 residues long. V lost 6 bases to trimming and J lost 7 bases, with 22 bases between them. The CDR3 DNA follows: TGTGCCAGCAGATCCCCGGGCAGGGGACTACAAGAGCAGTACTTC. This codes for CASRSPGRGLQEQYF. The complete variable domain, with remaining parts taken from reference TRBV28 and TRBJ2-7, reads DVKVTQSSRYLVKRTGEKVFLECVQDMDHENMFWYRQDPGLGLRLIYFSYDVKMKEKGDIPEGYSVSREKKERFSLILESASTNQTSMYLCASRSPGRGLQEQYFGPGTRLTVT.

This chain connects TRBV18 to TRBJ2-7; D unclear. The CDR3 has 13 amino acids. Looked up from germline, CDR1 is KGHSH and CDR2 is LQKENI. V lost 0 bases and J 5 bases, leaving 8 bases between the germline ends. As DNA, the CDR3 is TGTGCCAGCTCACCACCGGCCCAAGACGAGCAGTACTTC. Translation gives CASSPPAQDEQYF. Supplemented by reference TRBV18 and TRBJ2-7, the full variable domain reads NAGVMQNPRHLVRRRGQEARLRCSPMKGHSHVYWYRQLPEEGLKFMVYLQKENIIDESGMPKERFSAEFPKEGPSILRIQQVVRGDSAAYFCASSPPAQDEQYFGPGTRLTVT.

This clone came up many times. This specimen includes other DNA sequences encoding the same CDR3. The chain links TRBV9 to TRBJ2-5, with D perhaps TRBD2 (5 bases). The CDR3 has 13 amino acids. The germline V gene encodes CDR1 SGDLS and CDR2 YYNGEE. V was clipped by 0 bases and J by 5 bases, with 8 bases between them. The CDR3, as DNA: TGTGCCAGCAGCGTAGCACGAGGGGAGACCCAGTACTTC. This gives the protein CASSVARGETQYF.

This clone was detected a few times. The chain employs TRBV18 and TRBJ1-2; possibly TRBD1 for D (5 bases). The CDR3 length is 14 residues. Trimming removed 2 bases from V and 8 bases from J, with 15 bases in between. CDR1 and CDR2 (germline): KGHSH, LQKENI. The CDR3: CASSPKGQGGGYTF. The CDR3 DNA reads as TGTGCCAGCTCACCAAAGGGGCAGGGTGGAGGCTACACCTTC.

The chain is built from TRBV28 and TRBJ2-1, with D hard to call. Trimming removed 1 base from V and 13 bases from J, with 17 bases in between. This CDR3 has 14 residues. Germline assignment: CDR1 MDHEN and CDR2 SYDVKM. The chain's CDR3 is CASSLSDLSSIQFF. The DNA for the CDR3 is TGTGCCAGCAGTTTATCTGACTTATCAAGCATTCAGTTCTTC.

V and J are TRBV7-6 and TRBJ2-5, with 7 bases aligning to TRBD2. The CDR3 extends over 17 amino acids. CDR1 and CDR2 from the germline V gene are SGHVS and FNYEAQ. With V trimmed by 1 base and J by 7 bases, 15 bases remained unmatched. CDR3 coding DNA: TGTGCCAGCAGCTTAGGCTTAGGTCTAGCGGCCCCCGGGACCCAGTACTTC. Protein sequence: CASSLGLGLAAPGTQYF.

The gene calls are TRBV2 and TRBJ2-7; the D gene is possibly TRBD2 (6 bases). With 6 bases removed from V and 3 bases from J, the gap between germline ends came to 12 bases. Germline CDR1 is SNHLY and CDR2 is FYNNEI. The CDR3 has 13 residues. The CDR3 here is CASRGPGSYEQYF. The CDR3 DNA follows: TGTGCCAGCAGGGGTCCCGGGAGCTACGAGCAGTACTTC.